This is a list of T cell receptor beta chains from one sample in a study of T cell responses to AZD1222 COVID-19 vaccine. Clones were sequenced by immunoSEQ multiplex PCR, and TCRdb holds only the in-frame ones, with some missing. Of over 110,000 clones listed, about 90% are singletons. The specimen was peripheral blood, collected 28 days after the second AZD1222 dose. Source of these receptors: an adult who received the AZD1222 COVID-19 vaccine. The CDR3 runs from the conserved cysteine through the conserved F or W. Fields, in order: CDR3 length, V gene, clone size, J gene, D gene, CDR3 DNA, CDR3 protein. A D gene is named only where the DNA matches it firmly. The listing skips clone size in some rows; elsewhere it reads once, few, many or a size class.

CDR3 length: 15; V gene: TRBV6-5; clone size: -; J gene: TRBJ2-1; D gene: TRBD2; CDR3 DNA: TGTGCCAGCAGTTCTAGCGGGTCTACCTACAATGAGCAGTTCTTC; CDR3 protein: CASSSSGSTYNEQFF
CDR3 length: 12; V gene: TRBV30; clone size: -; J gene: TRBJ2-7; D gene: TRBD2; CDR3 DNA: TGTGCCTGGAGTGTGGGAGGGGACGAGCAGTACTTC; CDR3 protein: CAWSVGGDEQYF
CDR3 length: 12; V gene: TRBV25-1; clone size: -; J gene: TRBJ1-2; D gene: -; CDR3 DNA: TGTGCCAGCTCAGGGACGGACTATGGCTACACCTTC; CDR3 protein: CASSGTDYGYTF
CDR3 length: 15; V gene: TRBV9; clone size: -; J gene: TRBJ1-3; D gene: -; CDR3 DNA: TGTGCCAGCAGCGTAGGTCAGGGAACTGGAAACACCATATATTTT; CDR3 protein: CASSVGQGTGNTIYF
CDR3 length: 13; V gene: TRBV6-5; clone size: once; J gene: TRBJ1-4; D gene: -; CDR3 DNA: TGTGCCAGCGGCTATCAGACTAATGAAAAACTGTTTTTT; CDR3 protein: CASGYQTNEKLFF
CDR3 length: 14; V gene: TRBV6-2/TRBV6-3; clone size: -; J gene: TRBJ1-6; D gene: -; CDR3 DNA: TGTGCCAGCAGCCCCGGGACGGAAAATTCACCCCTCCACTTT; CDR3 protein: CASSPGTENSPLHF
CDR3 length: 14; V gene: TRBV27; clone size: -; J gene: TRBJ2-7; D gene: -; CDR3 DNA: TGTGCCAGCAGTCCTCTGACAGCCAGCTACGAGCAGTACTTC; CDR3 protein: CASSPLTASYEQYF
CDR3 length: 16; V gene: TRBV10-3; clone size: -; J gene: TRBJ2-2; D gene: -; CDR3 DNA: TGTGCCATCAGTGCCAACCCGGGCCCAGAGACCGGGGAGCTGTTTTTT; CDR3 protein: CAISANPGPETGELFF
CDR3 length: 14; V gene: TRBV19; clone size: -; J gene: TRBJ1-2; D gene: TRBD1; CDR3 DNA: TGTGCCAGTAGTCCCGGACAGGAGGGATATGGCTACACCTTC; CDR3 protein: CASSPGQEGYGYTF
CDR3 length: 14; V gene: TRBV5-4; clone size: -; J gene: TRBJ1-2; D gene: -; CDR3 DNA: TGTGCCAGCAGCCCAGGGTTGGGCCAATATGGCTACACCTTC; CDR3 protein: CASSPGLGQYGYTF
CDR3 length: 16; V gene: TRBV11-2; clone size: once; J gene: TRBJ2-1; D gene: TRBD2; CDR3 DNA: TGTGCCAGCAGCTTAGGGCGGGAGGACCCCTACAATGAGCAGTTCTTC; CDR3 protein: CASSLGREDPYNEQFF
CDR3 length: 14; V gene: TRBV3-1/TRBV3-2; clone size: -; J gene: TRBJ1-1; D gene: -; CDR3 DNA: TGTGCCAGCAGCCCACCCCGAGGCTTCACTGAAGCTTTCTTT; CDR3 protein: CASSPPRGFTEAFF
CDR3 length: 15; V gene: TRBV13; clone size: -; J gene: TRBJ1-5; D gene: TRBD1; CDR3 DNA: TGTGCCAGCAGTCAAGGGGCAGGGGGAGATCAGCCCCAGCATTTT; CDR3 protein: CASSQGAGGDQPQHF
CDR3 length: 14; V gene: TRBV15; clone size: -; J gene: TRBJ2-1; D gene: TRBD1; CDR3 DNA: TGTGCCACCAGCAGAAGGACAGGGCTGAATGAGCAGTTCTTC; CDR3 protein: CATSRRTGLNEQFF
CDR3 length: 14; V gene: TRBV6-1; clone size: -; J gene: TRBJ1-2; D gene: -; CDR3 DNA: TGTGCCAGCAGTGAATTGACTGGGTCAGATGGCTACACCTTC; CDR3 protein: CASSELTGSDGYTF
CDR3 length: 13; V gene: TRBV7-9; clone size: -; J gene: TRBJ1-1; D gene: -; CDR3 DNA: TGTGCCAGCAGCTTAGTTGTGACGCCTGAAGCTTTCTTT; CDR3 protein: CASSLVVTPEAFF
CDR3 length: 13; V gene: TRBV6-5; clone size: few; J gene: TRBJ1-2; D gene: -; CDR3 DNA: TGTGCCAGCAGACACGACGGCGCCTATGGCTACACCTTC; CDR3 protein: CASRHDGAYGYTF
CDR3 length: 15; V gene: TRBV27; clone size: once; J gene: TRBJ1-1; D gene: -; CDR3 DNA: TGTGCCAGCAGTTTAGCGGCGGCCGGGTACACTGAAGCTTTCTTT; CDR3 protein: CASSLAAAGYTEAFF
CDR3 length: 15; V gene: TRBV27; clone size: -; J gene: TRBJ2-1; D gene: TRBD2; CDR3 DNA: TGTGCCAGCAGTTTGGAACTAGCGGAGTACAATGAGCAGTTCTTC; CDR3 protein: CASSLELAEYNEQFF
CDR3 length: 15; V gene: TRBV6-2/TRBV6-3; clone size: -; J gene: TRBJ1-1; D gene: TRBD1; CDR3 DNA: TGTGCCAGCAGTTACTCTGACAGGGTCCACACTGAAGCTTTCTTT; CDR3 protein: CASSYSDRVHTEAFF
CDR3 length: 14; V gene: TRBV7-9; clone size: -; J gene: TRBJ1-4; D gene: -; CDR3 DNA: TGTGCCAGCAGCCCCCAGGGGCCTAATGAAAAACTGTTTTTT; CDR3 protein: CASSPQGPNEKLFF
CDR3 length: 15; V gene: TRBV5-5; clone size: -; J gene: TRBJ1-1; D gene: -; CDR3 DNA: TGTGCCAGCAGCTTGTTGGCTCCGTTGAACACTGAAGCTTTCTTT; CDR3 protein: CASSLLAPLNTEAFF
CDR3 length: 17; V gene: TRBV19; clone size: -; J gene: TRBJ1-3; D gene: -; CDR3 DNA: TGTGCCAGTAGTATAAACGGTTTTGCGGACTCTGGAAACACCATATATTTT; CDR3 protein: CASSINGFADSGNTIYF
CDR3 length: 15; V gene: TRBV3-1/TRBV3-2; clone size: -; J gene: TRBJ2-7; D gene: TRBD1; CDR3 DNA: TGTGCCAGCAGCCCAACAGGGGTGGAATCCTACGAGCAGTACTTC; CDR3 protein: CASSPTGVESYEQYF
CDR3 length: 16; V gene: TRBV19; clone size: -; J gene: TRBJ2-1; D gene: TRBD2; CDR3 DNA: TGTGCCAGTAGTATCCTGACTAGCGGCGACTACAATGAGCAGTTCTTC; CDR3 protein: CASSILTSGDYNEQFF
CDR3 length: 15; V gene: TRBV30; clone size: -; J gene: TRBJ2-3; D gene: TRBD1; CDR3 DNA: TGTGCCTGGAGTGTAGGGACAGCATATCTAAATACGCAGTATTTT; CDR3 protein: CAWSVGTAYLNTQYF
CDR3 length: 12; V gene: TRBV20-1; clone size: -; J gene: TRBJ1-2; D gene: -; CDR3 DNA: TGCAGTGCTAGTTACACTAACTATGGCTACACCTTC; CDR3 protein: CSASYTNYGYTF
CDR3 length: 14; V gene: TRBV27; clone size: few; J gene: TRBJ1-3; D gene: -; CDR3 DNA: TGTGCCAGCAGTTTAAGGGGCTCTGGAAACACCATATATTTT; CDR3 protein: CASSLRGSGNTIYF
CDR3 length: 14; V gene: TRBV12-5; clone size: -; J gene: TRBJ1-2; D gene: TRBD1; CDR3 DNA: TGTGCTAGTGGTTTGAAGGACAGGGCCTATGGCTACACCTTC; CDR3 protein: CASGLKDRAYGYTF
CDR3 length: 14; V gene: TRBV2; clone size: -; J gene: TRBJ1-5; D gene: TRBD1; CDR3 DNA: TGTGCCAGCAGAGACAGGGAGCGGGATCAGCCCCAGCATTTT; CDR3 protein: CASRDRERDQPQHF
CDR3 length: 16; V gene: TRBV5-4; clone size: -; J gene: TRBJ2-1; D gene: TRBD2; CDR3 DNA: TGTGCCAGCAGCTTGGGGCGGGAGACCCCCTACAATGAGCAGTTCTTC; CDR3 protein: CASSLGRETPYNEQFF
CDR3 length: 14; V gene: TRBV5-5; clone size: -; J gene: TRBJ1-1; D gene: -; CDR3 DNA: TGTGCCAGCAGCTCATATGCGGATGGGAGTGAAGCTTTCTTT; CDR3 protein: CASSSYADGSEAFF
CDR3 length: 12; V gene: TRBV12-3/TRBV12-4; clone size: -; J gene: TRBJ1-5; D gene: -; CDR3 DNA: TGTGCCAGCAGTTTAGTGGGGGGGCCCCAGCATTTT; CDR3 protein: CASSLVGGPQHF
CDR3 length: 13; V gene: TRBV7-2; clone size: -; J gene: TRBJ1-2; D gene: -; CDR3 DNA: TGTGCCAGCAGCCCAGGGTCCAACTATGGCTACACCTTC; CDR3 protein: CASSPGSNYGYTF
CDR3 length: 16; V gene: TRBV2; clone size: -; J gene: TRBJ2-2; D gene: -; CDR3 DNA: TGTGCCAGCAGTGACTTGGGACTGGGAGCCACCGGGGAGCTGTTTTTT; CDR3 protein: CASSDLGLGATGELFF
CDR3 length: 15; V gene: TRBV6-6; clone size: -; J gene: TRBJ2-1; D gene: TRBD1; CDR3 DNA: TGTGCCAGCAGTCTTCCGGGACAGAGTATCAATGAGCAGTTCTTC; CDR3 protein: CASSLPGQSINEQFF
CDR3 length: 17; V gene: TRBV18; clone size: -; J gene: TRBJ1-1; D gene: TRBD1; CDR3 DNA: TGTGCCAGCTCACCCTCCGAGGGGGCCGGGAAGGACACTGAAGCTTTCTTT; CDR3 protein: CASSPSEGAGKDTEAFF
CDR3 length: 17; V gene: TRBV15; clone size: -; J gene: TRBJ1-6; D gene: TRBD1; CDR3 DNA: TGTGCCACCAGCGGAGGACAGGGGAGCTCCTATAATTCACCCCTCCACTTT; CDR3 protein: CATSGGQGSSYNSPLHF
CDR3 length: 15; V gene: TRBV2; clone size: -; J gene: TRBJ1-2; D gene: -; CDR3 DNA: TGTGCCAGCAGTGAGGGTCAGGGGATTTTATATGGCTACACCTTC; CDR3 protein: CASSEGQGILYGYTF
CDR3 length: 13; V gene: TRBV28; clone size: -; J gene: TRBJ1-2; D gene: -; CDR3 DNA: TGTGCCAGCAGTTTATTGGAAAACTATGGCTACACCTTC; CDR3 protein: CASSLLENYGYTF
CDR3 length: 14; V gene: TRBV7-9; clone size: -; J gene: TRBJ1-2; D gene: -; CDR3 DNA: TGTGCCAGCAGCTTAGACCTGACAGAGTATGGCTACACCTTC; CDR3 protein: CASSLDLTEYGYTF
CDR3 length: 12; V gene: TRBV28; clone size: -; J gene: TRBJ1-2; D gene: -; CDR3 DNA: TGTGCCAGCACTTTCGGGGGAGGGAGCTACACCTTC; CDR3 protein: CASTFGGGSYTF
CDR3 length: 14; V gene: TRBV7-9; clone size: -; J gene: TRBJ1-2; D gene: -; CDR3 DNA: TGTGCCAGCAGCTTATCCCCGACACTAAATGGCTACACCTTC; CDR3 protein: CASSLSPTLNGYTF
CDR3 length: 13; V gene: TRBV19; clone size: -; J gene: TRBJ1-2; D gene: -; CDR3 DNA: TGTGCCAGTAGTACAGGGCCTAACTATGGCTACACCTTC; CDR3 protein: CASSTGPNYGYTF